The 15 T cell receptor beta chains presented below share a single source sample, sequenced in a study of blood T cell repertoires in COVID-19. Profiling relied on immunoSEQ multiplex PCR, and the TCRdb table lists in-frame clones only, not all of them. Of 190,000 or so clones in the sample, roughly 79% were seen once. The sample comprised peripheral blood. The receptors derive from a human donor with acute or convalescent COVID-19. The donor label of this sample is uncertain.

This clone was detected ten times or more. The chain uses TRBV27 and TRBJ2-7; no definite D call. The V gene's germline CDR1 is MNHEY and CDR2 SMNVEV (reference sequence). This CDR3 comprises 17 residues. Trimming removed 0 bases from V and 2 bases from J, with 17 bases in between. CDR3 protein: CASSLSTAGYRPYEQYF. In DNA, the CDR3 is TGTGCCAGCAGTTTATCCACGGCCGGGTACCGACCCTACGAGCAGTACTTC.

The gene calls are TRBV19 and TRBJ2-5, with 8 bases identical to TRBD2. The CDR3 is made up of 14 amino acids. Unmatched junction bases numbered 3, after V lost 2 bases and J lost 4 bases. The germline CDR1 and CDR2 sequences are LNHDA and SQIVND (reference sequence). CDR3 sequence: CASSITGGTETQYF. Written as DNA, the CDR3 is TGTGCCAGTAGTATAACGGGAGGGACAGAGACCCAGTACTTC.

The J gene is TRBJ2-1, the V gene TRBV5-4; 11 bases align to TRBD1. The CDR3 loop spans 15 amino acids. Germline CDR1 and CDR2: SGHNT and YYREEE (reference sequence). V lost 4 bases and J lost 4; bases outside the gene matches: 4. CDR3 DNA: TGTGCCAGCAGCCCCGGACAGGGGGCTTACAATGAGCAGTTCTTC. This sequence encodes CASSPGQGAYNEQFF.

V is TRBV25-1 and J is TRBJ2-2; 10 bases line up with TRBD2. Trimming at V came to 6 bases and at J to 5 bases, leaving 6 bases not matched to a gene. This CDR3 spans 15 amino acids. Germline V gives CDR1 MGHDK, CDR2 SYGVNS. CDR3 residues: CASRIAGGGTGELFF. The CDR3 nucleotides read TGTGCCAGCAGAATAGCGGGAGGCGGGACCGGGGAGCTGTTTTTT.

This clone was seen a handful of times. The chain uses TRBV3-1 (or the pseudogene TRBV3-2) and TRBJ2-7; 11 bases align to TRBD2. The CDR3 has 15 residues. V shed 5 bases and J 3 bases; nucleotides not matched to a gene: 6. Germline assignment: CDR1 LGHDT and CDR2 YNNKEL (reference sequence). CDR3 loop: CASSGGTSGFYEQYF. CDR3 DNA sequence: TGTGCCAGCAGCGGGGGGACTAGCGGATTCTACGAGCAGTACTTC.

The CDR3 DNA sequence: TGCGCCAGCAGCCCCGGGACAGTGAACACTGAAGCTTTCTTT. Encoded protein: CASSPGTVNTEAFF. The rearrangement links TRBV5-1 to TRBJ1-1; TRBD1 aligns across 7 bases. V shed 4 bases, J shed 0 bases, and the junction held 3 bases outside the gene matches. Germline CDR1 is SGHRS and CDR2 is YFSETQ. The CDR3 is 14 amino acids. Filled out from reference TRBV5-1 and TRBJ1-1, the complete variable domain reads KAGVTQTPRYLIKTRGQQVTLSCSPISGHRSVSWYQQTPGQGLQFLFEYFSETQRNKGNFPGRFSGRQFSNSRSEMNVSTLELGDSALYLCASSPGTVNTEAFFGQGTRLTVV.

This clone was seen more than once but under ten times. The genes are TRBV7-9 and TRBJ2-1; 13 bases are shared with TRBD2. The CDR3 has 17 residues. From germline, CDR1 is SEHNR and CDR2 FQNEAQ (reference sequence). V was clipped by 3 bases and J by 3 bases; unmatched bases: 5. CDR3 DNA sequence: TGTGCCAGCAGCTTCCGGACTAGCGGGAGCCACTACAATGAGCAGTTCTTC. Translated, it gives CASSFRTSGSHYNEQFF.

This clone was found a few times. The rearrangement links TRBV7-9 to TRBJ1-4; 7 bases line up with TRBD1. CDR3 length: 15 residues. CDR1 is SEHNR and CDR2 is FQNEAQ in the germline V gene (reference sequence). The V segment lost 0 bases and the J segment 8 bases; nucleotides outside the gene matches: 6. This chain's CDR3 is CASSLASQGEEKLFF. CDR3 nucleotides: TGTGCCAGCAGCTTAGCGTCGCAGGGGGAAGAAAAACTGTTTTTT.

This clone came up once. The rearrangement links TRBV21-1 to TRBJ1-6; TRBD1 is the table's D call, not checked against the DNA. TRBV21-1 is a pseudogene. The CDR3 sequence is 17 residues long. The CDR3 region is CASSKALGRQGTSPLHF. DNA of the CDR3: TGTGCCAGCAGCAAAGCGTTGGGAAGACAGGGAACTTCACCCCTCCACTTT.

Within the sample, this clone is medium-sized. The chain links TRBV27 to TRBJ2-7; 10 bases map to TRBD2. The CDR3 is 14 residues long. The germline V gene has CDR1 MNHEY and CDR2 SMNVEV (reference sequence). J was trimmed by 4 bases and V by 6 bases; bases with no gene match: 6. The CDR3 here is CASRAGTSAYEQYF. Here the CDR3 DNA reads TGTGCCAGCAGGGCCGGGACTAGCGCGTACGAGCAGTACTTC.

V is TRBV11-3 and J is TRBJ2-1; 10 bases agree with TRBD1. Germline CDR1 and CDR2: SGHNT and YENEEA. The CDR3 is 14 amino acids. Trimming at V came to 5 bases and at J to 7 bases, leaving 5 bases not matched to a gene. The CDR3 region is CASSMDRGDNEQFF. For the CDR3, the DNA is TGTGCCAGCAGCATGGACAGGGGGGATAATGAGCAGTTCTTC.

CDR3 bases: TGTGCCAGTAGTATTTCGGGGGGCACTGAAAAACTGTTTTTT. This encodes CASSISGGTEKLFF. The chain couples TRBV19 to TRBJ1-4; D perhaps matches TRBD1 (6 bases). This CDR3 region has 14 residues. V was shortened by 3 bases and J by 7 bases, with 12 bases between the two germline ends. Germline values: CDR1 LNHDA, CDR2 SQIVND (reference sequence). Complete variable domain (other parts from reference TRBV19 and TRBJ1-4): DGGITQSPKYLFRKEGQNVTLSCEQNLNHDAMYWYRQDPGQGLRLIYYSQIVNDFQKGDIAEGYSVSREKKESFPLTVTSAQKNPTAFYLCASSISGGTEKLFFGSGTQLSVL.

The chain joins TRBV28 to TRBJ1-5; 7 positions match TRBD1. The germline gives CDR1 MDHEN, CDR2 SYDVKM. Losses at the gene ends were 5 bases for V and 0 bases for J; bases not matched to a gene: 4. The length of the CDR3 is 15 residues. CDR3 DNA: TGTGCCAGCAGTCGACGGACAGGTAGCAATCAGCCCCAGCATTTT. Translating gives CASSRRTGSNQPQHF.

V and J are TRBV7-9 and TRBJ2-2, with 9 positions matching TRBD2. V lost 2 bases and J lost 0; bases outside the gene matches: 1. Germline V lookup: CDR1 SEHNR, CDR2 FQNEAQ (reference sequence). This CDR3 is 16 amino acids long. The chain's CDR3 is CASSLPSGANTGELFF. The CDR3 DNA sequence: TGTGCCAGCAGCTTACCTAGCGGGGCGAACACCGGGGAGCTGTTTTTT. The whole variable domain, filled in from reference TRBV7-9 and TRBJ2-2, reads DTGVSQNPRHKITKRGQNVTFRCDPISEHNRLYWYRQTLGQGPEFLTYFQNEAQLEKSRLLSDRFSAERPKGSFSTLEIQRTEQGDSAMYLCASSLPSGANTGELFFGEGSRLTVL.

The chain combines TRBV12-3 or TRBV12-4 with TRBJ2-7; TRBD1 is a possible D gene (6 bases). The CDR3 loop spans 12 amino acids. Trimming stripped 8 bases from V and 9 bases from J, with 17 bases between. CDR3 DNA sequence: TGTGCCAGCCGCGGACAGTTCCTAGGGCAGTACTTC. Translated: CASRGQFLGQYF.